The source of this T cell receptor (beta chain) is a study of early T cells in non-severe SARS-CoV-2 infection. Study conclusions and caveats: The VDJdb matching leaned toward anti-spike CD8 responses and overlooked private and CD4 specificities.

By sample share, this clonotype is medium-sized. No antigen is known for it. Germline CDR1 reads MNHEY; CDR2 reads SVGAGI. Trimming removed 5 bases from V and 5 bases from J, with 21 bases in between. The CDR3 is 16 residues long. TCRdb reanalysed the 5' RACE reads using MiXCR and keeps one entry per CDR3 protein. The sample lists over 60,000 distinct CDR3 sequences, 10% occurring once. The sample was whole blood, taken at baseline. This clonotype was obtained from an adult who was a healthcare worker with PCR-confirmed SARS-CoV-2 infection or an uninfected control (not recorded which). The chain recombines TRBV6-5 with TRBJ2-5; D uncertain. CDR3 DNA sequence: TGTGCCAGCAGTCAGAGATACCCCCTAATCCGGGAGACCCAGTACTTC. Translated: CASSQRYPLIRETQYF.